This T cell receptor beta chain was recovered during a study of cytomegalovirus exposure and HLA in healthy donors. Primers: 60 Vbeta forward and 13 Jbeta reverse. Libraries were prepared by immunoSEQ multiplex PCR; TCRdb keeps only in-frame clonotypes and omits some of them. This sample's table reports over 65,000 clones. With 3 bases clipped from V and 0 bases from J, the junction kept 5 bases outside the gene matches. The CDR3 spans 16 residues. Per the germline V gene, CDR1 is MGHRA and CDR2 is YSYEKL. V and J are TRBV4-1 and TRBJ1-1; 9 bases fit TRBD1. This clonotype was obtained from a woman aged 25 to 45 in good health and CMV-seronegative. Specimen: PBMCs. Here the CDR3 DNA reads TGCGCCAGCAGCCAGGCGGGACAGGGTATGAACACTGAAGCTTTCTTT. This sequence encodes CASSQAGQGMNTEAFF.